Listed here is a single TCR beta chain. Its antigen is currently unknown. This entry comes from a study of T cells in tuberculosis. Across the study: Sequenced TCRs come from CD1B-GMM tetramer-binding T cells. Study-wide results and limits: Active tuberculosis TCR-alpha repertoires lay closer to GMM-specific TCRs than IGRA-negative controls, suggesting clonal expansion. Selection depended on which cryopreserved specimens were available.

At study entry, adolescents had tuberculin skin tests and IGRA screening. Data came from immunoSEQ multiplex PCR; TCRdb stores just in-frame clones and leaves some out. The data show some 40,000 clones, around 95% seen once. Sequences were obtained from PBMCs. The receptor comes from a donor between 10 and 29 years old with latent tuberculosis or without tuberculosis infection.

Here the CDR3 DNA reads TGCGCCAGCAGCGCAAGGGAGAGCACTGAAGCTTTCTTT. Translated, it gives CASSARESTEAFF. The chain employs TRBV4-1 and TRBJ1-1; D ambiguous. Trimming removed 5 bases at V and 4 bases at J, with 11 bases between. The CDR3 extends over 13 amino acids. Germline assignment: CDR1 MGHRA and CDR2 YSYEKL.